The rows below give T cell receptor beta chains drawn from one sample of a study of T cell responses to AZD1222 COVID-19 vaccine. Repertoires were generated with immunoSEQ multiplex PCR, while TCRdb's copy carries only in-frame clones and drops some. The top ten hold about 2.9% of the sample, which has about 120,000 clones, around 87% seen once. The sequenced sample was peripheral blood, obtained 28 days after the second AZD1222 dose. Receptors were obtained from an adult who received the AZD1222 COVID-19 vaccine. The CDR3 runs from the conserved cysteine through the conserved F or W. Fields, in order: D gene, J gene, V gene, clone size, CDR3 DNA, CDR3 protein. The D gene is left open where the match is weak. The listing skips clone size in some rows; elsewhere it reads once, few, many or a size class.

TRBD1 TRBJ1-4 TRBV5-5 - TGTGCCAGCACGCTAACGACAGGGGGCAATGAAAAACTGTTTTTT CASTLTTGGNEKLFF
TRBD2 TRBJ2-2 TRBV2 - TGTGCCAGCAGTGGTTGGCTAGCGGGGAACACCGGGGAGCTGTTTTTT CASSGWLAGNTGELFF
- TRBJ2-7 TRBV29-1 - TGCAGCGTTGAAGATCAGTACAGGGGAGGAGAGCAGTACTTC CSVEDQYRGGEQYF
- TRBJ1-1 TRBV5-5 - TGTGCCAGCAGCTTGGGCCCGAACACTGAAGCTTTCTTT CASSLGPNTEAFF
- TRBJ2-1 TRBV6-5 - TGTGCCAGCAGAGGGACAACTACGATTAAGCAGTTCTTC CASRGTTTIKQFF
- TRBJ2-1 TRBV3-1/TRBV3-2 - TGTGCCAGCAGCCTCGACCAGCAAAGCTCCTACAATGAGCAGTTCTTC CASSLDQQSSYNEQFF
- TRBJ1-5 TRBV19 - TGTGCCAGTAGTATCCTAACCGGACCGGAAAATCAGCCCCAGCATTTT CASSILTGPENQPQHF
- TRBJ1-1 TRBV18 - TGTGCCAGCTCACCAAGGGGGAAAGGGAACACTGAAGCTTTCTTT CASSPRGKGNTEAFF
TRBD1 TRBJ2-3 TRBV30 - TGTGCCTGGAGCCCCGGGACAGGGACAGATACGCAGTATTTT CAWSPGTGTDTQYF
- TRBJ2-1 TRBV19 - TGTGCCTCAACTGGTGGTGGAAATGAGCAGTTCTTC CASTGGGNEQFF
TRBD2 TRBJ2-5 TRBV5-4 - TGTGCCAGCAGCCGGTGGACTAGCGGGGGGAAAGAGACCCAGTACTTC CASSRWTSGGKETQYF
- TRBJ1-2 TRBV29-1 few TGCAGCGTTCAGGTCGTCAACTATGGCTACACCTTC CSVQVVNYGYTF
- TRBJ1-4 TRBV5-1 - TGCGCCAGCAGCCGGTCTGCAACTAATGAAAAACTGTTTTTT CASSRSATNEKLFF
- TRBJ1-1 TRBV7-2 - TGTGCCAGCAGCTTAGGGTGGAACACTGAAGCTTTCTTT CASSLGWNTEAFF
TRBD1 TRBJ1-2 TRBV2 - TGTGCCAGCAGTGAGGGGACAGGGGGGAACTATGGCTACACCTTC CASSEGTGGNYGYTF
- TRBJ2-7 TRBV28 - TGTGCCAGCAGTACCGGGCGGCCTTCCTACGAGCAGTACTTC CASSTGRPSYEQYF
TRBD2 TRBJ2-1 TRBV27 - TGTGCCAGCAGTCTCCAAGGACTAGCCCACGAGCAGTTCTTC CASSLQGLAHEQFF
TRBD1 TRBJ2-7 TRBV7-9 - TGTGCCAGCAGCAGCCTAGGGGGACAGTGGAGCTCCTACGAGCAGTACTTC CASSSLGGQWSSYEQYF
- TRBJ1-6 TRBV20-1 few TGCAGTGCTAGTTCTGACTCCTATAATTCACCCCTCCACTTT CSASSDSYNSPLHF
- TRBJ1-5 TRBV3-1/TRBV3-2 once TGTGCCAGCAGCCAAGTAGGGGATTTAGGGCCCCAGCATTTT CASSQVGDLGPQHF
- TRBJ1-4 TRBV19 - TGTGCCAGTAGTACCCTCCGGCAGGGCGGCTATGAAAAACTGTTTTTT CASSTLRQGGYEKLFF
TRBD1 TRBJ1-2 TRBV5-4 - TGTGCCAGCAGCCTAGGACAGGCCGGCTACACCTTC CASSLGQAGYTF
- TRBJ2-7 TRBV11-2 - TGTGCCAGCAGCTTAGAGGGGCGAGGGTCGTCCGAGCAGTACTTC CASSLEGRGSSEQYF
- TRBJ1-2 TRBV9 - TGTGCCAGCAGTAGACGATTTGCGGATGGCTACACCTTC CASSRRFADGYTF
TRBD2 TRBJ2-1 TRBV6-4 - TGTGCCAGCAGTGACTCCGGGGGGGCTATGGATGAGCAGTTCTTC CASSDSGGAMDEQFF
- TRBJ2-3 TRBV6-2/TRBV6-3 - TGTGCCAGCAGTTATGCCGGCGGGCAGCGCGGAGATACGCAGTATTTT CASSYAGGQRGDTQYF